These 29 T cell receptor beta chains share one sample of origin, sequenced in a study of T cell changes during pregnancy in multiple sclerosis. Profiled with immunoSEQ multiplex PCR; TCRdb holds only in-frame clones, not every one. The data show some 59,000 clones, 90% seen once. Sequencing used peripheral blood, obtained in the third trimester of pregnancy. The receptors derive from a female donor in good health, enrolled as a control in a pregnancy study.

V usage is TRBV4-3 and J usage is TRBJ1-2; 8 nucleotides line up with TRBD1. Germline V gene sequence: CDR1 LGHNA, CDR2 YSLEER. CDR3 size: 13 residues. Trimming cost V 3 bases and J 7 bases; bases outside gene matches: 4. This chain's CDR3 is CASSQWTGSGYTF. The CDR3 bases are TGCGCCAGCAGCCAGTGGACAGGGTCTGGCTACACCTTC.

The chain joins TRBV11-2 to TRBJ2-7; D may be TRBD1 (6 bases). Germline V gene lookup returns CDR1 SGHAT and CDR2 FQNNGV. V was clipped by 4 bases and J by 2 bases, with 15 bases between them. The length of the CDR3 is 15 residues. The CDR3 DNA follows: TGTGCCAGCAGCTATATCAGGGGAAAGGCCTACGAGCAGTACTTC. Encoded protein: CASSYIRGKAYEQYF.

The rearrangement links TRBV27 to TRBJ2-2; tentatively, D is TRBD1 (5 bases). Germline assignment: CDR1 MNHEY and CDR2 SMNVEV (reference sequence). V dropped 5 bases and J dropped 3 bases, with 13 bases sitting between them. The CDR3 sequence is 15 residues long. CDR3 region: CASSPTQGYTGELFF. CDR3 coding DNA: TGTGCCAGCAGTCCCACGCAGGGATACACCGGGGAGCTGTTTTTT.

The chain is built from TRBV19 and TRBJ2-3, with 8 bases aligning to TRBD1. Losses at the gene ends were 4 bases for V and 3 bases for J; bases not matched to a gene: 6. The germline gives CDR1 LNHDA, CDR2 SQIVND (reference sequence). The CDR3 totals 15 residues. CDR3 sequence reads: CASSTRQGRTDTQYF. The CDR3 region has the DNA TGTGCCAGTAGTACCAGACAGGGGAGAACAGATACGCAGTATTTT. Filled out from reference TRBV19 and TRBJ2-3, the complete variable domain reads DGGITQSPKYLFRKEGQNVTLSCEQNLNHDAMYWYRQDPGQGLRLIYYSQIVNDFQKGDIAEGYSVSREKKESFPLTVTSAQKNPTAFYLCASSTRQGRTDTQYFGPGTRLTVL.

This clone was detected only a few times. The genes are TRBV5-5 and TRBJ2-1; perhaps TRBD2 as D (6 bases). The germline V and J ends were trimmed by 0 bases and 9 bases, with 13 bases remaining between them. The CDR3 spans 14 residues. Germline-derived CDR1 and CDR2 are SGHKS and YYEKEE (reference sequence). For the CDR3, the DNA is TGTGCCAGCAGCTTGGTCGGGAGCATGGGTGAGCAGTTCTTC. The encoded protein is CASSLVGSMGEQFF.

The chain has TRBV19 and TRBJ1-1; a possible D gene is TRBD1 (5 bases). V lost 6 bases and J lost 1, with 12 bases in between. CDR1 is LNHDA, CDR2 SQIVND, per germline (reference sequence). The CDR3 sequence is 14 residues long. The CDR3 DNA reads as TGTGCCAGTAGCCAACAGGTTTGGAACACTGAAGCTTTCTTT. As protein: CASSQQVWNTEAFF. The full variable domain, with the rest looked up from reference TRBV19 and TRBJ1-1, is DGGITQSPKYLFRKEGQNVTLSCEQNLNHDAMYWYRQDPGQGLRLIYYSQIVNDFQKGDIAEGYSVSREKKESFPLTVTSAQKNPTAFYLCASSQQVWNTEAFFGQGTRLTVV.

This rearrangement joins TRBV7-8 to TRBJ1-5, with 12 bases fitting TRBD1. Germline CDR1 and CDR2: SGHVS and FQNEAQ. This CDR3 is built from 20 residues. V lost 4 bases and J lost 2; bases outside the gene matches: 15. The CDR3 protein is CASSSRKPGQGARGNQPQHF. The CDR3 nucleotides are TGTGCCAGCAGCTCCCGTAAGCCGGGACAGGGGGCGAGAGGCAATCAGCCCCAGCATTTT.

V is TRBV19 and J is TRBJ1-5, with 7 bases lining up with TRBD1. The length of the CDR3 is 14 residues. Unmatched junction bases numbered 3, after V lost 5 bases and J lost 2 bases. CDR1 is LNHDA, CDR2 SQIVND, per germline (reference sequence). For the CDR3, the DNA is TGTGCCAGTAGTCTCGACAGGGGCAATCAGCCCCAGCATTTT. Translated, it gives CASSLDRGNQPQHF.

This chain connects TRBV29-1 to TRBJ1-4; 8 nucleotides align to TRBD1. Unmatched junction bases numbered 8, after V lost 7 bases and J lost 7 bases. Per the germline V gene, CDR1 is SQVTM and CDR2 is ANQGSEA. The CDR3 has 13 amino acids. In nucleotides, the CDR3 is TGCAGCGCTCAGGGGGCCTGGGGTGAAAAACTGTTTTTT. Translation: CSAQGAWGEKLFF.

This clone has only one observation. The J gene is TRBJ1-6, the V gene TRBV10-3; 8 bases agree with TRBD1. Germline CDR1 is ENHRY and CDR2 is SYGVKD. This CDR3 spans 17 amino acids. The V gene end was trimmed by 4 bases and the J gene end by 5 bases; junction bases not matched to a gene: 10. The CDR3 loop is CAISARPTTGDNSPLHF. CDR3 bases: TGTGCCATCAGTGCGAGACCGACGACAGGGGATAATTCACCCCTCCACTTT.

V is TRBV5-5 and J is TRBJ2-7, with a possible D match to TRBD1 (6 bases). The germline CDR1 and CDR2 sequences are SGHKS and YYEKEE (reference sequence). The length of the CDR3 is 15 residues. Trimming removed 0 bases at V and 5 bases at J, with 15 bases between. In DNA, the CDR3 is TGTGCCAGCAGCTTGGGGACAGCCCCTAACCACGAGCAGTACTTC. This gives the protein CASSLGTAPNHEQYF.

The chain has TRBV6-5 and TRBJ1-5, with TRBD1 matching over 8 bases. The J segment lost 4 bases and the V segment lost 4 bases, leaving 3 bases of the junction unmatched. Germline CDR1 MNHEY, CDR2 SVGAGI. This CDR3 has 14 residues. The CDR3 region is CASSFRQGNQPQHF. The CDR3 DNA reads as TGTGCCAGCAGTTTTCGACAGGGGAATCAGCCCCAGCATTTT.

Here the CDR3 DNA reads TGTGCCAGCATTGGGAACAGGGACGGGACCCAGTACTTC. It specifies CASIGNRDGTQYF. This chain links TRBV2 with TRBJ2-5; a weak D match, TRBD1 (6 bases). Between the trimmed V and J ends, which lost 7 bases and 7 bases, there was a span of 16 bases. The CDR3 is 13 amino acids. Looked up from germline, CDR1 is SNHLY and CDR2 is FYNNEI.

V gene TRBV7-9 combines with J gene TRBJ2-1; D unresolved. Germline CDR1 reads SEHNR; CDR2 reads FQNEAQ (reference sequence). V lost 3 bases and J lost 2, with 8 bases in between. The CDR3 covers 14 residues. The CDR3 coding sequence is TGTGCCAGCAGCTTGGAGTCCCCCTACAATGAGCAGTTCTTC. Amino acid sequence: CASSLESPYNEQFF.

The rearrangement uses TRBV18 and TRBJ1-5; maybe TRBD1 (5 bases). V was pared by 2 bases and J by 5 bases, with 7 bases between. Germline V gene sequence: CDR1 KGHSH, CDR2 LQKENI. CDR3 length equals 13 residues. CDR3 sequence (DNA): TGTGCCAGCTCACCAGCCAGGGATCAGCCCCAGCATTTT. Translated, it gives CASSPARDQPQHF.

The J gene is TRBJ1-5, the V gene TRBV7-9; no reliable D call. There are 12 residues in the CDR3. Germline V gene data show CDR1 as SEHNR and CDR2 as FQNEAQ (reference sequence). Trimming left V 5 bases short and J 8 bases short, with 10 bases between. As DNA, the CDR3 is TGTGCCAGCAGCCCCGGTGTTGAGCCCCAGCATTTT. It specifies CASSPGVEPQHF.

In its sample, this clone was seen once. The chain carries TRBV10-3 and TRBJ2-1; 10 bases are a match to TRBD1. CDR3 length: 15 amino acids. Germline V gene sequence: CDR1 ENHRY, CDR2 SYGVKD. The V gene end was trimmed by 3 bases and the J gene end by 7 bases; junction bases not matched to a gene: 6. CDR3 nucleotide sequence: TGTGCCATCAGTGACTCCGGGACAGGGGCAAATGAGCAGTTCTTC. It encodes CAISDSGTGANEQFF.

This chain joins TRBV6-1 and TRBJ2-3; possibly TRBD2 for D (5 bases). Per the germline V gene, CDR1 is MNHNS and CDR2 is SASEGT. Trimming cost V 3 bases and J 8 bases, with 18 bases left between them. This CDR3 contains 15 residues. CDR3 sequence: CASSEASQPVGTQYF. The CDR3 DNA is TGTGCCAGCAGTGAGGCTAGCCAACCTGTGGGTACGCAGTATTTT.

The gene calls are TRBV5-1 and TRBJ2-1; no firm D call. CDR1 is SGHRS and CDR2 is YFSETQ in the germline V gene. CDR3 length: 11 amino acids. The ends were cut back, 7 bases at V and 5 bases at J, with 7 bases in the middle. DNA for the CDR3: TGCGCCAGCCACACAGACAATGAGCAGTTCTTC. Amino acids: CASHTDNEQFF.

The chain is built from TRBV11-2 and TRBJ2-4, with D possibly matching TRBD2 (6 bases). In germline, CDR1 is SGHAT, CDR2 FQNNGV. The CDR3 spans 14 residues. V was cut by 4 bases and J by 5 bases, with 12 bases left in between. The CDR3 DNA sequence: TGTGCCAGCAGCTCTAGACTAGTCCAAAACATTCAGTACTTC. It codes for CASSSRLVQNIQYF.

About this clone: Compared with germline, one end of the junction differs, possibly owing to a read error. The chain carries TRBV10-3 and TRBJ2-3; 9 bases agree with TRBD2. Per germline, CDR1 ENHRY and CDR2 SYGVKD. The CDR3 has 13 amino acids. The CDR3: CAISGTSIDTQYF. CDR3 in DNA: TGTGCCATCTCCGGGACTAGCATAGATACGCAGTATTTT.

V gene TRBV6-1 combines with J gene TRBJ2-5, with 10 bases that match TRBD1. CDR1 and CDR2 (germline): MNHNS, SASEGT. This CDR3 comprises 16 residues. The V segment lost 2 bases and the J segment 5 bases; nucleotides outside the gene matches: 8. The CDR3 sequence is CASSESGTGVGETQYF. CDR3 sequence (DNA): TGTGCCAGCAGTGAATCTGGGACAGGGGTAGGCGAGACCCAGTACTTC.

V gene TRBV2 combines with J gene TRBJ2-5; TRBD2 aligns across 9 bases. The CDR3 totals 18 residues. Germline values: CDR1 SNHLY, CDR2 FYNNEI. The V gene end was trimmed by 2 bases and the J gene end by 3 bases; junction bases not matched to a gene: 13. CDR3 amino acids: CASSERLAGLWREETQYF. As DNA, the CDR3 is TGTGCCAGCAGTGAAAGGCTAGCGGGGCTGTGGAGGGAAGAGACCCAGTACTTC. The whole variable domain, remainder taken from reference TRBV2 and TRBJ2-5, is EPEVTQTPSHQVTQMGQEVILRCVPISNHLYFYWYRQILGQKVEFLVSFYNNEISEKSEIFDDQFSVERPDGSNFTLKIRSTKLEDSAMYFCASSERLAGLWREETQYFGPGTRLLVL.

The rearrangement uses TRBV7-6 and TRBJ2-2; 9 nucleotides line up with TRBD2. J was trimmed by 6 bases and V by 0 bases; bases with no gene match: 5. This CDR3 has 16 residues. CDR1 is SGHVS, CDR2 FNYEAQ, per germline. The DNA for the CDR3 is TGTGCCAGCAGCTTAGCGAGTAGCGGGGGATCCGGGGAGCTGTTTTTT. Translated: CASSLASSGGSGELFF.

The J gene is TRBJ1-1, the V gene TRBV6-1; D gene ambiguous. The V end was cut by 8 bases, the J end by 1 base, with 8 bases between. CDR1 and CDR2 (germline): MNHNS, SASEGT. The CDR3 loop spans 12 amino acids. The CDR3 sequence: CASVRGNTEAFF. The CDR3 DNA sequence: TGTGCCAGCGTACGGGGGAACACTGAAGCTTTCTTT.

The genes are TRBV27 and TRBJ2-7, with D maybe TRBD1 (5 bases). Germline CDR1 reads MNHEY; CDR2 reads SMNVEV (reference sequence). The ends were cut back, 5 bases at V and 12 bases at J, with 17 bases in the middle. CDR3 size: 12 residues. The CDR3, as DNA: TGTGCCAGCAGTACGACAGATCTACGCACGTACTTC. Translating gives CASSTTDLRTYF.

This clone was recorded only once. The chain employs TRBV6-5 and TRBJ2-2; maybe TRBD1 (6 bases). Per the germline V gene, CDR1 is MNHEY and CDR2 is SVGAGI. The CDR3 sequence is 16 residues long. Trimming took off 2 bases at V and 1 base at J, with 11 bases between the two ends. CDR3 protein: CASSYQGTLNTGELFF. The CDR3 region has the DNA TGTGCCAGCAGTTACCAGGGGACACTGAACACCGGGGAGCTGTTTTTT.

The V and J genes are TRBV9 and TRBJ2-7; 8 bases are shared with TRBD1. This CDR3 region has 14 residues. Germline CDR1 and CDR2: SGDLS and YYNGEE. V shed 3 bases and J 4 bases; nucleotides not matched to a gene: 6. CDR3 DNA sequence: TGTGCCAGCAGCGCCGGACAGGGTATGTACGAGCAGTACTTC. This codes for CASSAGQGMYEQYF.

The chain uses TRBV18 and TRBJ2-6, with a tentative D call TRBD1 (5 bases). The V gene's germline CDR1 is KGHSH and CDR2 LQKENI. V gave up 0 bases and J gave up 2 bases, with 14 bases separating them. CDR3 length: 18 amino acids. CDR3 amino acids: CASSPPAGLGAGANVLTF. In DNA form, the CDR3 reads TGTGCCAGCTCACCACCAGCCGGGTTAGGGGCTGGGGCCAACGTCCTGACTTTC.